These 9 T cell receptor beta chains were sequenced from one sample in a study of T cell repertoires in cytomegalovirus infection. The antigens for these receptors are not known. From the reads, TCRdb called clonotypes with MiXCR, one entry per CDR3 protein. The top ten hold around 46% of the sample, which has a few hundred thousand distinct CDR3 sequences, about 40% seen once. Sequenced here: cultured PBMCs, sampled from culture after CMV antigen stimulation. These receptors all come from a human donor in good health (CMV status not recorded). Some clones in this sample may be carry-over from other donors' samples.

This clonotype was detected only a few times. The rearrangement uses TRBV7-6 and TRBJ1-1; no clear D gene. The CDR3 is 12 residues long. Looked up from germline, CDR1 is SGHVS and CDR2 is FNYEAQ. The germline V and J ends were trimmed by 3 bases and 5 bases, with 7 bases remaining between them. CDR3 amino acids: CASSFWGTEAFF. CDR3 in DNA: TGTGCCAGCAGCTTCTGGGGAACTGAAGCTTTCTTT.

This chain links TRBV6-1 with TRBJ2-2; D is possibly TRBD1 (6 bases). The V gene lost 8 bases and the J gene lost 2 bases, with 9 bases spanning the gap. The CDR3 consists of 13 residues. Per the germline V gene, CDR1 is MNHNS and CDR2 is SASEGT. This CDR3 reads CASRDTNTGELFF. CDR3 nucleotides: TGTGCCAGCCGGGACACCAACACCGGGGAGCTGTTTTTT.

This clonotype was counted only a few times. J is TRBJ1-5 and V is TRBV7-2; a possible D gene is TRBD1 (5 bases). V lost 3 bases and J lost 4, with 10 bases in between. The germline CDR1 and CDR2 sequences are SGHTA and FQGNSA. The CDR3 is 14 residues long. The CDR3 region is CASSFRDGNQPQHF. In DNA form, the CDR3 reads TGTGCCAGCAGCTTCAGGGACGGGAATCAGCCCCAGCATTTT.

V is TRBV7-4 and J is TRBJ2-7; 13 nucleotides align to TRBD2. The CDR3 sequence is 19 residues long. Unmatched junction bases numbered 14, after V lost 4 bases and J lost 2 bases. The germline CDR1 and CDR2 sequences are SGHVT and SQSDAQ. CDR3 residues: CASSSRGLAGLKPPYEQYF. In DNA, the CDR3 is TGTGCCAGCAGCTCGAGGGGACTAGCGGGGCTAAAACCCCCCTACGAGCAGTACTTC.

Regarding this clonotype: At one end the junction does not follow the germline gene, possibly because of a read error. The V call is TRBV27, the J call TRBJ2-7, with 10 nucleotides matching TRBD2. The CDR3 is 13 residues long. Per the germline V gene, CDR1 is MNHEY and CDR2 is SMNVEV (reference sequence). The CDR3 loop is CVSSGGAQYEQYF. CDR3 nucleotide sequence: TGTGTCAGCAGCGGGGGGGCTCAGTACGAGCAGTACTTC.

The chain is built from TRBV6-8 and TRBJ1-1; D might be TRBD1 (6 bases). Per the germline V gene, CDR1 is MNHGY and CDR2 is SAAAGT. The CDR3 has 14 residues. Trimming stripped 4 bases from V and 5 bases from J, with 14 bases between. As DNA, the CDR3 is TGTGCCAGCAGTTTCTCGGGGGCTCGGACTGAAGCTTTCTTT. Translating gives CASSFSGARTEAFF.

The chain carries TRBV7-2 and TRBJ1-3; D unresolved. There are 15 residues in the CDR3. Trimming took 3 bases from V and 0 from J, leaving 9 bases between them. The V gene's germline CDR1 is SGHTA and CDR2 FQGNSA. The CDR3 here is CASSFGVPSGNTIYF. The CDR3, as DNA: TGTGCCAGCAGCTTTGGGGTCCCCTCTGGAAACACCATATATTTT.

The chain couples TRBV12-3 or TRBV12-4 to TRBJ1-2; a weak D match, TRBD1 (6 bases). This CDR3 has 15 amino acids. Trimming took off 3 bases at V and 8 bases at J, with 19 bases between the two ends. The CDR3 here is CASSFWEQGYKGYTF. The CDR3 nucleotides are TGTGCCAGCAGTTTCTGGGAACAGGGTTATAAGGGCTACACCTTC.

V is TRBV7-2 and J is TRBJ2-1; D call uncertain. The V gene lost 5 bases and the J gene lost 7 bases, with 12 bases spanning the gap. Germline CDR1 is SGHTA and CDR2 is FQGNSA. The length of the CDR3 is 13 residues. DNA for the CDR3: TGTGCCAGCAGCCCAACCCCCCGGAATGAGCAGTTCTTC. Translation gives CASSPTPRNEQFF.